The rows below give T cell receptor beta chains drawn from one sample of a study of OX40 agonist ivuxolimab in advanced cancers. Libraries were prepared by immunoSEQ multiplex PCR; TCRdb keeps only in-frame clonotypes and omits some of them. The table shows 100,000 or so clones, with more than 75% occurring only once. This material consisted of CD4+ or CD8+ T cells sorted from blood, taken in a trial of the OX40 agonist ivuxolimab. Receptors were obtained from an adult with an advanced solid tumor such as melanoma, head and neck, liver or kidney cancer. Each CDR3 is given with its conserved first and last residue.

V	J	CDR3
TRBV2	TRBJ1-5	CASSGWDSAWSQPQHF
TRBV27	TRBJ1-1	CASSFQTLQGEGTEAFF
TRBV14	TRBJ1-1	CASREQANTEAFF
TRBV6-5	TRBJ1-3	CASSYVDSNTIYF
TRBV18	TRBJ2-3	CASSQGPDTQYF
TRBV25-1	TRBJ2-2	CASSDPYTGELFF
TRBV29-1	TRBJ2-7	CSVEVPESRPYEQYF
TRBV7-2	TRBJ2-5	CASSLMGNEGTQYF
TRBV15	TRBJ2-5	CATSGTSGGTQYF
TRBV7-3	TRBJ2-2	CASSPPGNTGELFF
TRBV2	TRBJ1-2	CASIDTGGYTF
TRBV19	TRBJ2-5	CASSTPTGKAETQYF
TRBV7-9	TRBJ1-5	CASSLGGSGEKPQHF
TRBV28	TRBJ1-1	CASSLSGLREVFF
TRBV6-6	TRBJ2-1	CASSYGAWGLDNEQFF
TRBV7-8	TRBJ1-1	CASSLSGILEAFF
TRBV28	TRBJ1-1	CASRGDSRAFF
TRBV19	TRBJ2-2	CASSIMFSGELFF
TRBV11-2	TRBJ2-1	CASSFLASGFYNEQFF
TRBV5-1	TRBJ2-3	CASRRAAGGNTDTQYF
TRBV7-2	TRBJ2-3	CASSPQNTDTQYF
TRBV7-2	TRBJ2-5	CASSFQRGGRETQYF
TRBV7-9	TRBJ2-7	CASSGSGYEQYF
TRBV7-6	TRBJ1-2	CASSPLRGEDSIGYTF
TRBV7-2	TRBJ2-7	CASSLTSGPGSYEQYF
TRBV5-4	TRBJ1-5	CASSADRERPQHF
TRBV6-6	TRBJ1-2	CASSYFEGDGYTF
TRBV11-2	TRBJ2-4	CASSLDLRVGIQYF
TRBV6-1	TRBJ2-7	CASSIGTEVGEQYF
TRBV19	TRBJ1-1	CASSIRGFAEAFF
TRBV5-1	TRBJ2-7	CASSLVPTESEQYF
TRBV19	TRBJ2-7	CASSIATGGAMAYEQYF
TRBV9	TRBJ1-2	CASSPTGQYGYTF
TRBV30	TRBJ2-1	CAWRPGLESDEQFF
TRBV9	TRBJ1-6	CASSEDSVNSPLHF
TRBV18	TRBJ2-5	CASSPPTSRETQYF
TRBV30	TRBJ2-2	CAWRTTGVPNTGELFF
TRBV11-2	TRBJ2-7	CASSQTPGQGVTYEQYF
TRBV7-2	TRBJ1-3	CASSLSRGASGNTIYF
TRBV27	TRBJ1-2	CASSFSTGGGYTF
TRBV6-1	TRBJ2-2	CASKAGRDTGELFF
TRBV6-6	TRBJ2-7	CASRAGGSQGEQYF
TRBV4-1	TRBJ2-5	CASSQGSYQSQETQYF
TRBV27	TRBJ2-2	CASSFSVLATGELFF
TRBV5-1	TRBJ1-2	CASSLGSGSQGYGYTF
TRBV6-1	TRBJ1-4	CASSDFRVEKLFF
TRBV7-2	TRBJ1-5	CASSLGLWPQHF
TRBV5-1	TRBJ2-3	CASSSATPDTQYF
TRBV19	TRBJ1-2	CASSGDRRYGYTF
TRBV18	TRBJ1-1	CASSLNQGATEAFF
TRBV11-2	TRBJ1-1	CASSSPGQVNTEAFF
TRBV7-9	TRBJ2-7	CASSLQGPYEQYF
TRBV5-1	TRBJ2-5	CASSWGTGETQYF